The T cell receptor (beta chain) described here comes from a study of blood T cell repertoires in COVID-19. Study details: The samples span acute and convalescent COVID-19 from the United States, Italy and Spain. PBMCs, B-cell-depleted T cells, or T cells provided the cDNA or gDNA that made up the material.

This CDR3 is 15 amino acids long. Trimming took 4 bases from V and 9 from J, leaving 23 bases between them. Germline CDR1 is SGHNT and CDR2 is YYREEE (reference sequence). Authors' analysis steps: How many nucleated cells were present was estimated from reference gene primer amplification. Sequencing was performed with immunoSEQ multiplex PCR; in TCRdb, only in-frame clones are kept and a portion is missing. That table is the source of V, J and clone size, and D and trimming were worked out from the DNA. The sample has 120,000 to 150,000 clones, more than 75% seen once. The TCR was taken from a man aged 55 to 70 with acute or convalescent COVID-19. Input material: peripheral blood. This chain joins TRBV5-4 and TRBJ2-7; D is possibly TRBD1 (6 bases). For the CDR3, the DNA is TGTGCCAGCAGCCTGGGACATACTGGTCCCGGGATGCAGTACTTC. Translated, it gives CASSLGHTGPGMQYF.